This T cell receptor (beta chain) derives from a study of early T cells in non-severe SARS-CoV-2 infection (dated by TCRdb to about 2021). At the level of the whole study: Because TCR sequencing was done on bulk RNA from unsorted whole blood, the alpha and beta chains could not be paired. Results and caveats for the whole study, not just this receptor: VDJdb matching was skewed toward anti-spike CD8 responses and likely underestimated virus-specific expansions by missing private and CD4 specificities.

A case-control design nested within a healthcare worker cohort in London, UK, was used, with weekly nasopharyngeal swab PCR tests and blood sampling performed. Healthcare workers were enrolled in the week of the UK lockdown, from 23 to 31 March 2020, and were followed every week for up to about 16 weeks. As for this clonotype: It has no known antigen specificity. Within one base of it there is no much larger clone, and no base qualities were kept.

The germline V and J ends show losses of 4 bases and 4 bases respectively, and no gene match explains 4 bases of the junction. Sequences SGHVS (CDR1) and FNYEAQ (CDR2) are obtained from the germline V gene. The CDR3 goes from the cysteine to the phenylalanine over 15 residues. The kept DNA is CDR3 alone, 45 bases in frame from the first base. Library construction relied on 5' RACE. These reads were obtained on a NextSeq 500. In the TCR library protocol, unique molecular identifiers were attached to individual cDNA molecules to correct for PCR bias and sequencing error. Sequencing covered both TCR alpha and beta chains, and within each sample the abundances of alpha and beta sequences were tightly co-correlated. The original methods were these. Decombinator V4 was used to perform V gene, J gene and CDR3 annotation of TCR sequences. Expanded TCRs were defined as changing significantly between any two time points under a Poisson model with p below 0.0001. TCR abundances were normalised to the total number of TCRs sequenced per sample and expressed as counts per million. MAIT TCRs were defined by TRAV1-2 paired with TRAJ12, TRAJ20 or TRAJ33, and iNKT TCRs by TRAV10 paired with TRAJ18. VDJdb, accessed 1 November 2021, was searched for CMV, EBV and SARS-CoV-2 annotated TCRs, excluding TCRs annotated for multiple antigens. TCRdb reworked the public reads: Q25 trimming with fastp, MiXCR clone assembly, productive beta chains retained. Each record represents a unique CDR3 protein, reported with the most common genes and DNA among its rows. The V and J calls follow TCRdb's processing rather than the paper's. The sample data list about 42,000 distinct CDR3 sequences, and 5% to 6.5% of these were observed just once. The top ten constitute around 7.7% of the sample.

The rearranged segments are TRBV7-6 and TRBJ2-1; the central 10 bases match TRBD2. The starting material was whole blood, obtained at baseline. This receptor was obtained from an adult who was a healthcare worker with PCR-confirmed SARS-CoV-2 infection or an uninfected control (not recorded which). The nucleotide sequence reads TGTGCCAGCAGCTGGATTAGCGGGGGGTACAATGAGCAGTTCTTC. The resulting protein is CASSWISGGYNEQFF. Joined to the reference TRBV7-6 and TRBJ2-1 proteins, this CDR3 gives the full variable domain: GAGVSQSPRYKVTKRGQDVALRCDPISGHVSLYWYRQALGQGPEFLTYFNYEAQQDKSGLPNDRFSAERPEGSISTLTIQRTEQRDSAMYRCASSWISGGYNEQFFGPGTRLTVL.